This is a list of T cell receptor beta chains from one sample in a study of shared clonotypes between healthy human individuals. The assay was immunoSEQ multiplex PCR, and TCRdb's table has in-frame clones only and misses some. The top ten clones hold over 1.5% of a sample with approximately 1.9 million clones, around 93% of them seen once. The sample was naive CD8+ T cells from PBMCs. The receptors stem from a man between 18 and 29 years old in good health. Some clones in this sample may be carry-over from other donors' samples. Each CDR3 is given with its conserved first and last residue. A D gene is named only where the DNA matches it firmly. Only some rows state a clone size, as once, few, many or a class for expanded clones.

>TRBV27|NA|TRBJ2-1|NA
TGTGCCAGCAGTTTCTCTTTTCTCGGGAAGTACTCCAATGAGCAGTTCTTC
CASSFSFLGKYSNEQFF
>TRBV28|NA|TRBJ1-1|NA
TGTGCCAGCAGTCCCGCACTACAGGGAGCTGAAGCTTTCTTT
CASSPALQGAEAFF
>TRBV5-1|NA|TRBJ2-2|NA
TGCGCCAGCAGCTTTCCAGGAAAGACCGGGGAGCTGTTTTTT
CASSFPGKTGELFF
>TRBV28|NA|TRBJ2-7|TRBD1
TGTGCCAGCAGTCCCGGACAGGGGGACTACGAGCAGTACTTC
CASSPGQGDYEQYF
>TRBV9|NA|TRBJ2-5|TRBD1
TGTGCCAGCAGCGCACCCCGGCAGGGGGTTCAAGAGACCCAGTACTTC
CASSAPRQGVQETQYF
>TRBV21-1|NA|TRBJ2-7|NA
TGTGCCAGCAGCACGCCTCGTGTCAGGGCCCCTTACGAGCAGTACTTC
CASSTPRVRAPYEQYF
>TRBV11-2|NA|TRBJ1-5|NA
TGTGCCAGCAGCTCGTCTGGGGGGAATCAGCCCCAGCATTTT
CASSSSGGNQPQHF
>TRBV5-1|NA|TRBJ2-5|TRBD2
TGCGCCAGCAGCGGGAAGCGGGAGGGCCATCAAGAGACCCAGTACTTC
CASSGKREGHQETQYF
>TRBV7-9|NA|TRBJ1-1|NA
TGTGCCAGCAGCCCCCTAGGAGGGGGAAACGCTGAAGCTTTCTTT
CASSPLGGGNAEAFF
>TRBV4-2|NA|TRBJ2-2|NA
TGTGCCAGCGGGGACCTCACCGGGGAGCTGTTTTTT
CASGDLTGELFF
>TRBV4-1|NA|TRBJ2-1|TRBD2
TGCGCCAGCAGCTTCCTAGCGGGAACCTACAATGAGCAGTTCTTC
CASSFLAGTYNEQFF
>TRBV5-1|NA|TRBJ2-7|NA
TGCGCCAGTAGCCTTGGGCCCCAGGAGCAGTACTTC
CASSLGPQEQYF
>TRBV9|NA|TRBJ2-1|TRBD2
TGTGCCAGCAGCGTAGCCCCGCGGGCGACTAGCGGGAGAGCATTTACGTACAATGAGCAGTTCTTC
CASSVAPRATSGRAFTYNEQFF
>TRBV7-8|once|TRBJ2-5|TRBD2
TGTGCCAGCAGCCGACTAGCGGACGGGGAAGAGACCCAGTACTTC
CASSRLADGEETQYF
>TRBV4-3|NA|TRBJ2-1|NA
TGCGCCAGCAGCCAAGATCGAGGTACCTACAATGAGCAGTTCTTC
CASSQDRGTYNEQFF
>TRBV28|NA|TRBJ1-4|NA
TGTGCCAGCAGTTTAGCAGGGGTGCTCAATGAAAAACTGTTTTTT
CASSLAGVLNEKLFF
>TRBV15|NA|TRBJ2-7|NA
TGTGCCACCAGCAGATCCTTTTCTCCTGGGTCGCGGGAGCAGTACTTC
CATSRSFSPGSREQYF
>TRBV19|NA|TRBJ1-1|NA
TGTGCCAGTAGTATAGTGCCTATAGTGGGCACTGAAGCTTTCTTT
CASSIVPIVGTEAFF
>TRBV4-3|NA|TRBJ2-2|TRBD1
TGCGCCAGCAGCCAAGGACAGGGGATCACCGGGGAGCTGTTTTTT
CASSQGQGITGELFF
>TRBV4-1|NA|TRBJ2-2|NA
TGCGCCAGCAGCCACCAGGGAAGGACCGGGGAGCTGTTTTTT
CASSHQGRTGELFF
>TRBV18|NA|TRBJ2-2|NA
TGTGCCAGCTCACCAAGCCAGGGGTACGGGGAGCTGTTTTTT
CASSPSQGYGELFF
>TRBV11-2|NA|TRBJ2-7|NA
TGTGCCAGCAGCCCCGACCGGGGCTTCTACGAGCAGTACTTC
CASSPDRGFYEQYF
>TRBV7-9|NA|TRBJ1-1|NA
TGTGCCAGCAGCTCGCCTACTGAAGCTTTCTTT
CASSSPTEAFF
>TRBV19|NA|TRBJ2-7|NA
TGTGCCAGCTCGCCGGGACTCCTAACCTACGAGCAGTACTTC
CASSPGLLTYEQYF
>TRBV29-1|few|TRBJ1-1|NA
TGCAGCGTGCTGGACGGCGCAGCTGACACTGAAGCTTTCTTT
CSVLDGAADTEAFF
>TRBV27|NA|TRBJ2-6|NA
TGTGCCAGCAGCCATAGGGGTTTTGGGGCCAACGTCCTGACTTTC
CASSHRGFGANVLTF
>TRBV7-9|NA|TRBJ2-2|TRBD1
TGTGCCAGCAGACGAGGGACAGCCAACACCGGGGAGCTGTTTTTT
CASRRGTANTGELFF
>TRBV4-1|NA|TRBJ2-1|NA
TGCGCCAGCAGCCCCCGACTAGGGTGGAATGAGCAGTTCTTC
CASSPRLGWNEQFF
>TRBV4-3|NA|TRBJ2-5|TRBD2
TGCGCCAGCAGCCAAGTTACTAGCGGGACCACCGGGACCCAGTACTTC
CASSQVTSGTTGTQYF
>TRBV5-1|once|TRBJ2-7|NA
TGCGCCAGCAGCTCCTTCCACTACGAGCAGTACTTC
CASSSFHYEQYF
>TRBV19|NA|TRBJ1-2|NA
TGTGCCAGTAGTATATCAGTCGGGGCTTTACGGTATGGCTACACCTTC
CASSISVGALRYGYTF
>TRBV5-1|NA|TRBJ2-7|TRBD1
TGCGCCAGCAGCATGGGACAGGGGTCCTACGAGCAGTACTTC
CASSMGQGSYEQYF
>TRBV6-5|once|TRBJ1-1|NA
TGTGCCAGCAGCCGGCAGGGGCTTGAAGCTTTCTTT
CASSRQGLEAFF
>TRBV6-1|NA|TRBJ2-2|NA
TGTGCCAGCAGTGTAATTGAGGTCGGGGAGCTGTTTTTT
CASSVIEVGELFF
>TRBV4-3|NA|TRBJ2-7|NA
TGCGCCAGCAGCCAAGGATTATACTACGAGCAGTACTTC
CASSQGLYYEQYF
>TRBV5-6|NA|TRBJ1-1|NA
TGTGCCAGCAGCTTGGAGGGGTTTCGGGGGTATGGCACTGAAGCTTTCTTT
CASSLEGFRGYGTEAFF
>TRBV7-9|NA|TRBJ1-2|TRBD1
TGTGCCAGCAGCCGGGACAGCCGACTTACTAACTATGGCTACACCTTC
CASSRDSRLTNYGYTF
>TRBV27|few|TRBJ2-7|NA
TGTGCCAGCAGCCTCGGACGGACCTACGAGCAGTACTTC
CASSLGRTYEQYF
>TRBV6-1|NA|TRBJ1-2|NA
TGTGCCAGCAGTGAGGGACTTTCGGGTTGGTATGGCTACACCTTC
CASSEGLSGWYGYTF
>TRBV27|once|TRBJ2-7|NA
TGTGCCAGCAGTTTAGACTCCTCCAGCTCCTACGAGCAGTACTTC
CASSLDSSSSYEQYF
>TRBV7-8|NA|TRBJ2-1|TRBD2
TGTGCCAGCAGCGGAGAGGGACTACCCAGCTCCTACAATGAGCAGTTCTTC
CASSGEGLPSSYNEQFF
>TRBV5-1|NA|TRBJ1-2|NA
TGCGCCAGCAGACTCTCGGACACATTGGTGGATGGCTACACCTTC
CASRLSDTLVDGYTF
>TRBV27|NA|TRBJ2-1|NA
TGTGCCAGCAGTTTCGAACTGACTCACTCCTACAATGAGCAGTTCTTC
CASSFELTHSYNEQFF
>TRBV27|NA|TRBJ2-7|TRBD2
TGTGCCAGCAGGCCCCGTGGGCTAGCGGGAGGAGGCGAGCAGTACTTC
CASRPRGLAGGGEQYF
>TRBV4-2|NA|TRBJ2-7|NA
TGTGCCAGCAGCCAAGGAGCGTCCTACGAGCAGTACTTC
CASSQGASYEQYF
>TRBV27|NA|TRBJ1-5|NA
TGTGCCAGCAGTTCACCCGGGACACCTCAGCCCCAGCATTTT
CASSSPGTPQPQHF
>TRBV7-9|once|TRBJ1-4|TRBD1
TGTGCCAGCAGCCCGCCTACAGGGGGCTATAATGAAAAACTGTTTTTT
CASSPPTGGYNEKLFF
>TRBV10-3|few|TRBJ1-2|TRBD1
TGTGCCATCAGTGAGGTAGCGACAGGGGGAGCAGGCCGCTATGGCTACACCTTC
CAISEVATGGAGRYGYTF
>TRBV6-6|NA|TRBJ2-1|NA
TGTGCCAGCAGTCACCGGGATCCCCGCGGGGAGCAGTTCTTC
CASSHRDPRGEQFF
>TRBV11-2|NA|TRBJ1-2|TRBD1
TGTGCCAGCAGCTCCGGGACAGGCCTTAGCTATGGCTACACCTTC
CASSSGTGLSYGYTF
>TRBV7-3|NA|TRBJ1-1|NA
TGTGCCAGCAGCTTAGGGGGTCGCACTGAAGCTTTCTTT
CASSLGGRTEAFF
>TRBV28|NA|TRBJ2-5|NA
TGTGCCAGCAGCCCTGCCCAAGAGACCCAGTACTTC
CASSPAQETQYF
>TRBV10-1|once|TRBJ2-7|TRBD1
TGCGCCAGCAGCCGGGACAGGGGTTACGAGCAGTACTTC
CASSRDRGYEQYF
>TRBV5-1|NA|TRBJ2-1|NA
TGCGCCAGCAGCCCCGCGGAGCGGATCTACAATGAGCAGTTCTTC
CASSPAERIYNEQFF
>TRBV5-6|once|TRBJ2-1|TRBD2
TGTGCCAGCAGCCGGAACCAGGGACTAGAAGACAATGAGCAGTTCTTC
CASSRNQGLEDNEQFF